This T cell receptor (beta chain) was recorded in a study of control samples from healthy donors and cancer patients. Germline lookup yields CDR1 LNHDA and CDR2 SQIVND (reference sequence). Trimming left V 5 bases short and J 1 base short, with 11 bases between. The CDR3 sequence is 14 residues long. Only in-frame clones appear in the TCRdb table, and some are missing; sequencing was by immunoSEQ multiplex PCR. The table lists 110,000 to 150,000 clones, around 90% of them singletons, with about 11% in the top ten. The TCR sequence derives from a man in his thirties or forties in good health. Sequenced sample: blood. The chain links TRBV19 to TRBJ1-2, with no clear D. The CDR3 DNA sequence: TGTGCCAGTAGTCCGAGGGTCCTTAACTATGGCTACACCTTC. Its protein product is CASSPRVLNYGYTF.